This T cell receptor (beta chain) emerged from a study of human T cells and chemical hapten exposure. Study-level background: Researchers reported sensitizing a roughly 2 cm by roughly 2 cm upper inner arm skin site with 2% DPC. Minor pooled library volume differences mainly drove per-sample TCR yield variation.

Study-level results: Versus controls, significantly more large CDR3 similarity clusters arose from expanded TCRs.

TCRdb independently ran MiXCR on the RACE reads; one entry per CDR3 protein. The sample shows fewer than 200,000 distinct CDR3 sequences, 28% of them seen only once. This clonotype was seen more than once but under ten times. Its antigen is not identified. The germline gives CDR1 SEHNR, CDR2 FQNEAQ (reference sequence). This CDR3 is built from 15 residues. Trimming took off 5 bases at V and 8 bases at J, with 19 bases between the two ends. As for time point: patch test 3, about 24 weeks after DPC sensitization. The treatment: therapeutic diphenylcyclopropenone sensitization with weekly scalp DPC. This chain uses TRBV7-9 with TRBJ2-1, with D tentatively TRBD2 (6 bases). The sequencing here drew on whole blood, taken in connection with sensitization to the hapten diphenylcyclopropenone (DPC). The receptor's source is a woman under 30 with alopecia areata. Some clones in this sample may be carry-over from other donors' samples. CDR3 residues: CASSLALAPTDEQFF. DNA for the CDR3: TGTGCCAGCAGCCTGGCACTAGCCCCTACAGATGAGCAGTTCTTC.